This T cell receptor (beta chain) originates from a study of neurological immune-mediated disorders. Time point noted: longitudinal time-point 2. Each CDR3 protein is one row after TCRdb ran MiXCR on the 5' RACE reads. Of tens of thousands of distinct CDR3 sequences in the sample, less than 15% were seen once. The length of the CDR3 is 13 residues. Deletions cut 9 bases from V and 1 base from J, with 11 bases between. Per the germline V gene, CDR1 is MNHEY and CDR2 is SMNVEV (reference sequence). This clonotype was counted at least ten times. The gene calls are TRBV27 and TRBJ2-3; D is undetermined. The receptor was isolated from a woman in her thirties or forties in good health. The sample taken for sequencing was PBMCs. The CDR3 here is CASSRSRTDTQYF. The CDR3, as DNA: TGTGCCAGTTCGAGGTCCCGCACAGATACGCAGTATTTT.